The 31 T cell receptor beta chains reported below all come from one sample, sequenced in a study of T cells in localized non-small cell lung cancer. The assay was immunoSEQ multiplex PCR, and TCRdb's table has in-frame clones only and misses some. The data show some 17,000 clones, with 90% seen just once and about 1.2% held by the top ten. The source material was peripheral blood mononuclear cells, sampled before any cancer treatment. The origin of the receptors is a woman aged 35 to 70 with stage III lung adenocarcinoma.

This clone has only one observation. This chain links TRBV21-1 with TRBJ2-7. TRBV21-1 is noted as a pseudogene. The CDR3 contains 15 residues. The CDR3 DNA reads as TGTGCCAGCAGCAAAGATAGGCGCACGGACTACGAGCAGTACTTC. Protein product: CASSKDRRTDYEQYF.

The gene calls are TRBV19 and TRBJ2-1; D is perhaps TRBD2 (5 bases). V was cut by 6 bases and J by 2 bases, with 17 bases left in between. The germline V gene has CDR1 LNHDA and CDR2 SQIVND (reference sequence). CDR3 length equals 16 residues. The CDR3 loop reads CASSRQAVEPYNEQFF. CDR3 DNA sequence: TGTGCCAGTAGCAGGCAAGCGGTTGAGCCCTACAATGAGCAGTTCTTC.

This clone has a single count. The CDR3 loop reads CASSKTASKQETQYF. The CDR3 DNA sequence: TGTGCCAGTAGTAAGACAGCGAGTAAACAAGAGACCCAGTACTTC. The J gene is TRBJ2-5, the V gene TRBV19; D is perhaps TRBD1 (5 bases). The CDR3 runs to 15 residues. Trimming cost V 4 bases and J 2 bases, with 14 bases left between them. Germline assignment: CDR1 LNHDA and CDR2 SQIVND (reference sequence).

The CDR3 sequence is CASSVVAGPNTGELFF. The CDR3, as DNA: TGTGCCAGCAGCGTAGTGGCAGGGCCGAACACCGGGGAGCTGTTTTTT. The gene calls are TRBV9 and TRBJ2-2; TRBD1 is a possible D gene (5 bases). The CDR3 runs 16 residues. Germline CDR1 SGDLS, CDR2 YYNGEE. The V gene lost 0 bases and the J gene lost 0 bases, with 9 bases spanning the gap.

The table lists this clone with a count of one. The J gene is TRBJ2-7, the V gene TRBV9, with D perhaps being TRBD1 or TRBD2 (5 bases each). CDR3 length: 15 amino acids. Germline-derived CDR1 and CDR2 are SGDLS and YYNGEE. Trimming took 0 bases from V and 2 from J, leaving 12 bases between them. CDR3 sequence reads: CASSVGGSTTYEQYF. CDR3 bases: TGTGCCAGCAGCGTAGGGGGGTCAACGACCTACGAGCAGTACTTC.

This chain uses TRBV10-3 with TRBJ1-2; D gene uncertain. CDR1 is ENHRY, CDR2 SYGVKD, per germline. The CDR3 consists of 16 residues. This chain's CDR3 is CGATNTVAPINYGYTF. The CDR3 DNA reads TGTGGGGCGACAAACACGGTCGCCCCTATCAACTATGGCTACACCTTC.

The CDR3 here is CASSQDLFLGLAGGGTDTQYF. The CDR3 DNA follows: TGCGCCAGCAGCCAAGATTTATTTCTAGGACTAGCGGGGGGAGGCACAGATACGCAGTATTTT. The genes are TRBV4-1 and TRBJ2-3, with TRBD2 identical over 14 bases. The CDR3 length is 21 residues. V was pared by 0 bases and J by 1 base, with 12 bases of the junction left unmatched. CDR1 MGHRA and CDR2 YSYEKL come from the germline V gene.

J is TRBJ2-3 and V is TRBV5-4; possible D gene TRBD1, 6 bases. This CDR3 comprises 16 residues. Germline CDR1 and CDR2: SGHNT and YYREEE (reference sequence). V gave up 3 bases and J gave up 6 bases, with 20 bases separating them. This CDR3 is CASSSRDRLMKDTQYF. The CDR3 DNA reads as TGTGCCAGCAGCTCCCGAGACAGGTTGATGAAGGATACGCAGTATTTT.

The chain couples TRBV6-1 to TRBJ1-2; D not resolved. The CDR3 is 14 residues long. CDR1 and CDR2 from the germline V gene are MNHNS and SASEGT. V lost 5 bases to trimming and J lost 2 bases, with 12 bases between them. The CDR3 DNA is TGTGCCAGCAGTACGATGGCCGCAAACTATGGCTACACCTTC. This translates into CASSTMAANYGYTF.

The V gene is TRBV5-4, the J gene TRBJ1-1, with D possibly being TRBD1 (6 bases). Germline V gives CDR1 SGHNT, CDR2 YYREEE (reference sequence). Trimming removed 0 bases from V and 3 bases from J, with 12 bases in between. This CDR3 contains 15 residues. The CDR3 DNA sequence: TGTGCCAGCAGCTTGGGTCAGGGGTGGGACACTGAAGCTTTCTTT. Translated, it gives CASSLGQGWDTEAFF.

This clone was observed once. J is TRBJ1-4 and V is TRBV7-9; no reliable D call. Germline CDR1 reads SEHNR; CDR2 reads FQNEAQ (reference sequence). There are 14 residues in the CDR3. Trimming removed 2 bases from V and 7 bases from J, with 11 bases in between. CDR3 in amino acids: CASSLKGFGEKLFF. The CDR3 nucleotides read TGTGCCAGCAGCTTAAAGGGATTTGGTGAAAAACTGTTTTTT.

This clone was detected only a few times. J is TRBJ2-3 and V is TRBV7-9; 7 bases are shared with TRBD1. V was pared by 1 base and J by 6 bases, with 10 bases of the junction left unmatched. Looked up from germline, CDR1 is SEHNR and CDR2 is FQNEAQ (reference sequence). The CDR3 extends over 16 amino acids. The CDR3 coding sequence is TGTGCCAGCAGCTTAGAGTTAGGGACAGCACCGGATACGCAGTATTTT. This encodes CASSLELGTAPDTQYF.

CDR3 protein: CASSPRDRAGAETQYF. CDR3 bases: TGTGCCAGCAGCCCCCGGGACAGGGCAGGAGCGGAGACCCAGTACTTC. The gene calls are TRBV7-8 and TRBJ2-5, with TRBD1 matching 9 bases. Germline V gene lookup returns CDR1 SGHVS and CDR2 FQNEAQ. The trim removed 5 bases at V and 5 bases at J, leaving 12 bases unmatched. The CDR3 runs to 16 residues.

CDR3 sequence: CASSFIGLAAGKYNEQFF. As DNA, the CDR3 is TGTGCCAGCAGCTTTATCGGGCTAGCGGCAGGGAAGTACAATGAGCAGTTCTTC. The rearrangement uses TRBV7-9 and TRBJ2-1; 7 bases are shared with TRBD2. This CDR3 has 18 amino acids. Trimming removed 3 bases from V and 4 bases from J; junction bases left unmatched: 15. Germline CDR1 is SEHNR and CDR2 is FQNEAQ (reference sequence).

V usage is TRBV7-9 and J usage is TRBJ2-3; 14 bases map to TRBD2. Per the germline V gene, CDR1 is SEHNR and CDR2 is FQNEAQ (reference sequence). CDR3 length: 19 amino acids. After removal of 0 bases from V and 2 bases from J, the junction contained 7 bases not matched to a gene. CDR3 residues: CASSLAPGTSGGPTDTQYF. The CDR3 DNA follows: TGTGCCAGCAGCTTAGCCCCCGGGACTAGCGGGGGCCCCACAGATACGCAGTATTTT.

DNA for the CDR3: TGTGCCAGCAGCTTTTTCGGGGGGAAAGCTTTCTTT. Residues: CASSFFGGKAFF. J is TRBJ1-1 and V is TRBV5-4, with a possible D match to TRBD1 (5 bases). The CDR3 runs 12 residues. Germline CDR1 reads SGHNT; CDR2 reads YYREEE (reference sequence). Trimming cost V 2 bases and J 9 bases, with 11 bases left between them.

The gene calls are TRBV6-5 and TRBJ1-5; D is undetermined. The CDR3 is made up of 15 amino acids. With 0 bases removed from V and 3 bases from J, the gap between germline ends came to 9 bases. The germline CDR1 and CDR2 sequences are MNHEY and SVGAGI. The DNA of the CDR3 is TGTGCCAGCAGTTACTCGATCGCAGACAATCAGCCCCAGCATTTT. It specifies CASSYSIADNQPQHF.

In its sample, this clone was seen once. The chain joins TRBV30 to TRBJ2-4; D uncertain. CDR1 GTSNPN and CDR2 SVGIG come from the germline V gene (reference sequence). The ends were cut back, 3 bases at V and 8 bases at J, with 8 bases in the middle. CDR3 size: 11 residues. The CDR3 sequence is CAWSRNYIQYF. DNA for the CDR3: TGTGCCTGGAGCCGAAACTACATTCAGTACTTC.

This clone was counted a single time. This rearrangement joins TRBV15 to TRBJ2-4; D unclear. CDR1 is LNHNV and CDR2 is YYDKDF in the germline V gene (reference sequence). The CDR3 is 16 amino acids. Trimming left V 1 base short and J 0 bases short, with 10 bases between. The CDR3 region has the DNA TGTGCCACCAGCAGAGCCCTAGACTTAGCCAAAAACATTCAGTACTTC. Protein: CATSRALDLAKNIQYF.

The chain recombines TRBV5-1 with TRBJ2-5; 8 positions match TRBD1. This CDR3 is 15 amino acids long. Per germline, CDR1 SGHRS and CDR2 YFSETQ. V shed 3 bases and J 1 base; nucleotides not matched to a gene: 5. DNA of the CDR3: TGCGCCAGCAGCTCTTCCGGGACAGGCCAAGAGACCCAGTACTTC. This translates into CASSSSGTGQETQYF.

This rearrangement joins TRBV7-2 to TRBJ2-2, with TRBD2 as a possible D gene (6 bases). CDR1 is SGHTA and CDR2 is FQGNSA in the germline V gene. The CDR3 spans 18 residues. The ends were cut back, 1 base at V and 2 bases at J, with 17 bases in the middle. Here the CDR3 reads CASSLVHTGRGNTGELFF. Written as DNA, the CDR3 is TGTGCCAGCAGCTTAGTCCACACCGGGAGAGGAAACACCGGGGAGCTGTTTTTT.

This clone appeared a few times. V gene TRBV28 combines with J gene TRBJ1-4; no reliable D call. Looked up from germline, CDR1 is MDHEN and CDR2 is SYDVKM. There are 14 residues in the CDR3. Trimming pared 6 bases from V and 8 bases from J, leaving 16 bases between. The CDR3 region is CASRGTVGREKLFF. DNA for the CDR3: TGTGCCAGCAGGGGTACAGTGGGCCGCGAAAAACTGTTTTTT.

The DNA for the CDR3 is TGCAGCGTGGGAATGATGGGAACTGAAGCTTTCTTT. Translating it yields CSVGMMGTEAFF. The chain combines TRBV29-1 with TRBJ1-1; the D is unclear. V lost 6 bases, J lost 5 bases, and 13 bases lay in between. The CDR3 has 12 residues. Germline CDR1 and CDR2: SQVTM and ANQGSEA.

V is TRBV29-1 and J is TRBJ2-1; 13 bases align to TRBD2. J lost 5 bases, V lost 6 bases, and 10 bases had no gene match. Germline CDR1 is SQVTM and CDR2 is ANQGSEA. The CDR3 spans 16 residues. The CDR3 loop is CSVGGLAGSHHNEQFF. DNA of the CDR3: TGCAGCGTCGGGGGACTAGCGGGATCCCACCACAATGAGCAGTTCTTC.

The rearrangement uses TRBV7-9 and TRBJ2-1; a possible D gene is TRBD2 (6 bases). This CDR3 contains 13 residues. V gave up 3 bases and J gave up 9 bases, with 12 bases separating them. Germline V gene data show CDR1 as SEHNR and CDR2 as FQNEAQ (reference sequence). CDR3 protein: CASSLRELGEQFF. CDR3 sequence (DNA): TGTGCCAGCAGCTTGCGGGAATTGGGTGAGCAGTTCTTC.

CDR3 in DNA: TGTGCCAGCAGCTCGAAGACAGGGGGAGGTCAAGAGACCCAGTACTTC. Translation gives CASSSKTGGGQETQYF. The chain carries TRBV7-2 and TRBJ2-5, with TRBD1 matching 9 bases. The CDR3 has 16 residues. Germline lookup yields CDR1 SGHTA and CDR2 FQGNSA. The J segment lost 2 bases and the V segment lost 4 bases, leaving 8 bases of the junction unmatched.

CDR3 amino acids: CASSMREGNQPQHF. The CDR3 coding sequence is TGTGCCAGTAGTATGCGGGAGGGCAATCAGCCCCAGCATTTT. The chain has TRBV19 and TRBJ1-5; D ambiguous. With 3 bases removed from V and 2 bases from J, the gap between germline ends came to 8 bases. Germline V gene lookup returns CDR1 LNHDA and CDR2 SQIVND (reference sequence). The CDR3 length is 14 residues.

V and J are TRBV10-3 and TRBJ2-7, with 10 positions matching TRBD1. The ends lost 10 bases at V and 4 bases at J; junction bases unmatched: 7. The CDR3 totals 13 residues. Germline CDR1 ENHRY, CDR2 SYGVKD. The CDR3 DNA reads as TGTGCCACTGGAAGGGACAGGGGATACGAGCAGTACTTC. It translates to CATGRDRGYEQYF.

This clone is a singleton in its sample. Here the CDR3 reads CASMDRSTEAFF. In DNA, the CDR3 is TGTGCCAGCATGGACAGATCCACTGAAGCTTTCTTT. The rearrangement links TRBV6-5 to TRBJ1-1, with a possible D match to TRBD1 (6 bases). The CDR3 totals 12 residues. CDR1 and CDR2 from the germline V gene are MNHEY and SVGAGI. The ends were cut back, 7 bases at V and 4 bases at J, with 10 bases in the middle.

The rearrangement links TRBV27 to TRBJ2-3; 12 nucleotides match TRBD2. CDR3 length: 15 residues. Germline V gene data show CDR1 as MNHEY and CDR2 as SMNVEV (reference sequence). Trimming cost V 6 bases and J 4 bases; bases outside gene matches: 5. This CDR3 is CASSRTSGVADTQYF. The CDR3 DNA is TGTGCCAGCAGCCGGACTAGCGGGGTGGCAGATACGCAGTATTTT.

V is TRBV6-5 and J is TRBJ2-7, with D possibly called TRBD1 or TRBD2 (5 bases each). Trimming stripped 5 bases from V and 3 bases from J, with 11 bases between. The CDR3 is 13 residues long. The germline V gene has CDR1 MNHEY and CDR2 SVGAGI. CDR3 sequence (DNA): TGTGCCAGCAGTGCCGGGACCCTCTACGAGCAGTACTTC. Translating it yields CASSAGTLYEQYF.